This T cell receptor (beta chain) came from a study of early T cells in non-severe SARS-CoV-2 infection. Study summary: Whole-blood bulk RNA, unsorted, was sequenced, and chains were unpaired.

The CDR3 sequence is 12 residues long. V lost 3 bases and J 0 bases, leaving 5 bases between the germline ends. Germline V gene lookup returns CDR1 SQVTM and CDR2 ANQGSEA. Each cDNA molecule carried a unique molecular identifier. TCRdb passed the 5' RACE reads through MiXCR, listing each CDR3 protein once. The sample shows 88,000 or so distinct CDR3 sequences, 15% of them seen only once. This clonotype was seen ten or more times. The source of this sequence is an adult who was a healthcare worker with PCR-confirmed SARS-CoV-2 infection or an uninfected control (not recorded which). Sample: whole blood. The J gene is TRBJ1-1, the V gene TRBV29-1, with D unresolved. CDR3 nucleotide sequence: TGCAGCGTTGAGGTTATGAACACTGAAGCTTTCTTT. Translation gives CSVEVMNTEAFF.